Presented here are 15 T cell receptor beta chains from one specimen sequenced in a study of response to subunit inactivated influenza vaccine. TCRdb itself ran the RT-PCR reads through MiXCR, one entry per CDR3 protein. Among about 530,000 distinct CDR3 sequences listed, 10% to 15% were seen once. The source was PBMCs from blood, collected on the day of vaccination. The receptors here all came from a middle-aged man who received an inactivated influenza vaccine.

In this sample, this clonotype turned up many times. CDR3 in amino acids: CASSPDGQGTTEAFF. The CDR3 DNA reads as TGTGCCAGCAGTCCGGACGGACAGGGGACCACTGAAGCTTTCTTT. The chain recombines TRBV12-3 or TRBV12-4 with TRBJ1-1; 9 nucleotides align to TRBD1. The CDR3 runs to 15 residues. With 5 bases clipped from V and 4 bases from J, the junction kept 8 bases outside the gene matches.

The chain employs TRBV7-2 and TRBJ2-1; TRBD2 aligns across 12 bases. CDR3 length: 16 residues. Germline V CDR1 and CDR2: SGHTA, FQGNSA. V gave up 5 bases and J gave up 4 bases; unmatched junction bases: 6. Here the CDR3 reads CASSIKLAGGYNEQFF. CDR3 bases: TGTGCCAGCAGCATAAAACTAGCGGGGGGTTACAATGAGCAGTTCTTC.

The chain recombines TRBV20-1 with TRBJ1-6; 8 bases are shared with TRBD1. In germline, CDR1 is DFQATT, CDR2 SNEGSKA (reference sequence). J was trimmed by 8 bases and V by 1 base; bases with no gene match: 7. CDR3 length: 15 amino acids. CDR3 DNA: TGCAGTGCTAGAGTCGGACCGGGACAGGATTCACCCCTCCACTTT. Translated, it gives CSARVGPGQDSPLHF.

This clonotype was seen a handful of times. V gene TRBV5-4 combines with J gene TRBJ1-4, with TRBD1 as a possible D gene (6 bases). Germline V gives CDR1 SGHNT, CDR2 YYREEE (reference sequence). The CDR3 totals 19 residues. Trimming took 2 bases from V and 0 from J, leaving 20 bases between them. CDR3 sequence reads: CASSLKDSRLLATNEKLFF. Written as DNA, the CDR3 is TGTGCCAGCAGCTTAAAGGACAGCCGATTACTAGCAACTAATGAAAAACTGTTTTTT.

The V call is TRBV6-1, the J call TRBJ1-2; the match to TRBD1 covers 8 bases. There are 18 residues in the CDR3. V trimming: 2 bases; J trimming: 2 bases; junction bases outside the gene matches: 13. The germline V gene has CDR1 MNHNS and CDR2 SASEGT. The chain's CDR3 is CASSEKNFSGGRNYGYTF. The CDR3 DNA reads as TGTGCCAGCAGTGAAAAGAATTTTTCAGGGGGCAGAAACTATGGCTACACCTTC.

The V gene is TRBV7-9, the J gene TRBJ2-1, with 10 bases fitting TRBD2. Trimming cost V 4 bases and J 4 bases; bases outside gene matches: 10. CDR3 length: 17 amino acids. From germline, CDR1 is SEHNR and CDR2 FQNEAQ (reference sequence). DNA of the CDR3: TGTGCCAGCAGCTCGATAGCGGGAGGTCCTGAATACAATGAGCAGTTCTTC. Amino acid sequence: CASSSIAGGPEYNEQFF.

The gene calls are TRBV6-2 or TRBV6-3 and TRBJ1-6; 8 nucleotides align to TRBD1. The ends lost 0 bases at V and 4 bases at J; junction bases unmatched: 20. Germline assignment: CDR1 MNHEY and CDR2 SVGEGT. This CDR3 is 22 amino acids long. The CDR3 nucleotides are TGTGCCAGCAGTTACTCCCGCGGGTTTTTTGACAGGGGAAGGGATTATAATTCACCCCTCCACTTT. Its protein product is CASSYSRGFFDRGRDYNSPLHF.

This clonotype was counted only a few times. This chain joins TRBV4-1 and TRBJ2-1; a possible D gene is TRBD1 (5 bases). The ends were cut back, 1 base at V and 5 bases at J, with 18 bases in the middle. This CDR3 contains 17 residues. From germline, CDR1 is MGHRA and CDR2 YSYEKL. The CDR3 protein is CASSQVDFRLGHNEQFF. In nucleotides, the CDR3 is TGCGCCAGCAGCCAAGTCGATTTCAGGTTGGGGCACAATGAGCAGTTCTTC.

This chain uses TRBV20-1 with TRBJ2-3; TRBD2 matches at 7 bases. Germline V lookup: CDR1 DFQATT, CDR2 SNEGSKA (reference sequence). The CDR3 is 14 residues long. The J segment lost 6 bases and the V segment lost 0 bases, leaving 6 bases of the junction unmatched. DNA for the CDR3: TGCAGTGCTAGAGACCTCCGCGGGAGTGATACGCAGTATTTT. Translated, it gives CSARDLRGSDTQYF.

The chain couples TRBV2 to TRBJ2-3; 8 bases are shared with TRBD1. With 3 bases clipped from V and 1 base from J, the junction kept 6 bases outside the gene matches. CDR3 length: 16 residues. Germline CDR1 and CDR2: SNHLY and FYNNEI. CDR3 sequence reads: CASSESGGPRTDTQYF. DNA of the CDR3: TGTGCCAGCAGTGAGTCAGGGGGCCCCCGCACAGATACGCAGTATTTT.

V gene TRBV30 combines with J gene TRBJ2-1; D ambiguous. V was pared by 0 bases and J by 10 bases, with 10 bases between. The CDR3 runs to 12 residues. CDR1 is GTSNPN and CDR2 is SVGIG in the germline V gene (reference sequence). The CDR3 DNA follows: TGTGCCTGGAGTGTACAAGCTGGAGAGCAGTTCTTC. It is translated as CAWSVQAGEQFF.

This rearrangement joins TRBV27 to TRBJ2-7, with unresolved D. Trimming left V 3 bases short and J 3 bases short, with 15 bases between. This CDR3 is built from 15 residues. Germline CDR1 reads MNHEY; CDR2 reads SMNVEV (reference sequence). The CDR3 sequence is CASSLSPRSVYEQYF. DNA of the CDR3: TGTGCCAGCAGTTTGTCGCCACGGTCGGTCTACGAGCAGTACTTC.

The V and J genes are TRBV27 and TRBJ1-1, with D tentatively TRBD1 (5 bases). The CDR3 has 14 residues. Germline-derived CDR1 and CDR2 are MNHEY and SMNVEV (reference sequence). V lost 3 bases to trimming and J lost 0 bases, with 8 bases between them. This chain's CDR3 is CASSLTEMNTEAFF. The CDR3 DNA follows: TGTGCCAGCAGTTTGACAGAAATGAACACTGAAGCTTTCTTT.

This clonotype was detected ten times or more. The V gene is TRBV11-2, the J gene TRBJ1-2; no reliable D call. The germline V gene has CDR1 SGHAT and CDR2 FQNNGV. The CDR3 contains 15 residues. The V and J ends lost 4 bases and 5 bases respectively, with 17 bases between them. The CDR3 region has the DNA TGTGCCAGCAGCTCTATGATGAAGGGCTCTTATGGCTACACCTTC. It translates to CASSSMMKGSYGYTF.

The CDR3 nucleotides read TGCGCCAGCAGCCAGGGGGCCAGGACAGATACGCAGTATTTT. Its protein is CASSQGARTDTQYF. The chain couples TRBV5-1 to TRBJ2-3; 8 bases are a match to TRBD1. This CDR3 has 14 residues. The junction had 4 bases not matched to a gene; V was cut back by 4 bases and J by 3 bases. Germline-derived CDR1 and CDR2 are SGHRS and YFSETQ.